This TCR beta chain is from a study of CD8 T cells in ankylosing spondylitis. TCRdb processed the 5' RACE reads anew with MiXCR; each CDR3 protein has one entry. This repertoire shows 250,000 or so distinct CDR3 sequences, approximately 10% found once; its top ten account for about 2.8%. This clonotype has ten or more counts. Antigen unknown. General observations from the study: Earlier studies detected some motif variants in reactive arthritis synovial fluid and blood. Clones tied to disease were said to be significantly enriched in matched ankylosing spondylitis synovial fluid. The study identified a TCR beta motif of several highly homologous variants that appeared characteristic of ankylosing spondylitis blood.

The germline V gene has CDR1 MGHRA and CDR2 YSYEKL. The V end was cut by 0 bases, the J end by 1 base, with 13 bases between. The length of the CDR3 is 16 residues. The sequence was collected from a male donor with ankylosing spondylitis or in good health (not recorded which). The chain is built from TRBV4-1 and TRBJ2-7; D gene ambiguous. Sequenced input: blood, either unsorted or a sorted T cell fraction (not recorded which). The DNA of the CDR3 is TGCGCCAGCAGCCAAGAAATAGGGCAACCTTCCTACGAGCAGTACTTC. Its translation is CASSQEIGQPSYEQYF.